This T cell receptor beta chain was captured in a study of post-analysis software for immune sequencing data. Whole-study results and caveats: Included in a set of roughly five TRBV segments more frequent in patients than controls were TRBV5-6, TRBV5-1 and TRBV20-1. Same-batch preparations were strongly co-clustered by F measure.

In this sample, this clonotype turned up a few times. Its specificity is unknown. This CDR3 has 17 amino acids. The junction had 11 bases not matched to a gene; V was cut back by 7 bases and J by 4 bases. Germline values: CDR1 MNHEY, CDR2 SMNVEV (reference sequence). Unique molecular identifiers were present in the TCR beta cDNA libraries. It was from about 0.94 to 9.7 million T cells that roughly 0.5 million cDNA molecules came. TCRdb independently ran MiXCR on the PCR reads; one entry per CDR3 protein. The profile shows hundreds of thousands of distinct CDR3 sequences, 25% to 30% of them singletons. The TCR was taken from a girl between 10 and 17 years old with multiple sclerosis. Sequenced input: blood. This sequence joins TRBV27 and TRBJ2-1; the match to TRBD2 covers 12 bases. As DNA, the CDR3 is TGTGCCAGCACCCACGACCTAGCGGGAGGGTTTTACAATGAGCAGTTCTTC. It translates to CASTHDLAGGFYNEQFF.